The 32 T cell receptor beta chains in this list originate from one sample, sequenced in a study of T-cell reconstitution after alpha-beta-depleted transplantation in children. The authors prepared the TCRbeta library with unique molecular identifiers. Using its own MiXCR run on the PCR reads, TCRdb lists one record per CDR3 protein. The data show about 410,000 distinct CDR3 sequences, just over 20% seen once. This sample comprised PBMCs from the stem cell graft donor, obtained from the stem cell graft. These receptors were taken from a human donor who donated a stem cell graft to a child with acute myeloid leukemia.

This clonotype was observed a few times. The chain links TRBV20-1 to TRBJ2-2, with unresolved D. This CDR3 is 14 amino acids long. In germline, CDR1 is DFQATT, CDR2 SNEGSKA (reference sequence). V dropped 1 base and J dropped 3 bases, with 9 bases sitting between them. CDR3 coding DNA: TGCAGTGCTAGAGGAAGCCTTGACACCGGGGAGCTGTTTTTT. It specifies CSARGSLDTGELFF.

This chain uses TRBV3-1 with TRBJ2-2; 8 bases are a match to TRBD2. Trimming took 4 bases from V and 4 from J; bases not matched to a gene: 11. The CDR3 is made up of 17 amino acids. Germline-derived CDR1 and CDR2 are LGHDT and YNNKEL (reference sequence). The DNA for the CDR3 is TGTGCCAGCAGCCCTCGAGCGGGAGTGTTCGGCACCGGGGAGCTGTTTTTT. Its protein is CASSPRAGVFGTGELFF.

V is TRBV3-1 and J is TRBJ2-7; D uncertain. Germline CDR1 reads LGHDT; CDR2 reads YNNKEL (reference sequence). Trimming pared 1 base from V and 3 bases from J, leaving 10 bases between. The CDR3 loop spans 14 amino acids. In nucleotides, the CDR3 is TGTGCCAGCAGCCAAGTTAACAAAATCTACGAGCAGTACTTC. Amino acids: CASSQVNKIYEQYF.

This clonotype was detected once. V usage is TRBV20-1 and J usage is TRBJ2-5; 8 nucleotides agree with TRBD2. Trimming cost V 3 bases and J 6 bases; bases outside gene matches: 6. The CDR3 loop spans 13 amino acids. CDR1 is DFQATT, CDR2 SNEGSKA, per germline (reference sequence). In nucleotides, the CDR3 is TGCAGTGCTAGCGGGACTAGTAGAAAGACCCAGTACTTC. Amino acids: CSASGTSRKTQYF.

This clonotype has only a few counts. The rearrangement uses TRBV12-3 or TRBV12-4 and TRBJ2-2; no clear D gene. The V and J ends lost 2 bases and 3 bases respectively, with 7 bases between them. CDR3 length: 14 amino acids. CDR3 bases: TGTGCCAGCAGTTTAAACCGTTACACCGGGGAGCTGTTTTTT. Its translation is CASSLNRYTGELFF.

This clonotype turned up a few times. V and J are TRBV2 and TRBJ2-2, with a tentative D call TRBD2 (5 bases). Germline V CDR1 and CDR2: SNHLY, FYNNEI. The V end lost 7 bases, the J end lost 6 bases, and 12 bases lay between the germline ends. This CDR3 spans 13 amino acids. The DNA for the CDR3 is TGTGCCAGCACGAGGAGGTCACCCGGGGAGCTGTTTTTT. It specifies CASTRRSPGELFF.

CDR3 residues: CASSATAGTSNNEQFF. For the CDR3, the DNA is TGTGCCAGCAGCGCCACCGCCGGGACTAGCAACAATGAGCAGTTCTTC. The rearrangement joins TRBV9 to TRBJ2-1; 9 nucleotides agree with TRBD2. This CDR3 is 16 amino acids long. J gave up 5 bases and V 3 bases, and 9 bases lay outside the gene matches. Germline CDR1 reads SGDLS; CDR2 reads YYNGEE.

The rearrangement links TRBV4-2 to TRBJ2-7; 9 bases fit TRBD2. Germline CDR1 is LGHNA and CDR2 is YNFKEQ. The CDR3 runs 15 residues. Trimming at V came to 4 bases and at J to 3 bases, leaving 7 bases not matched to a gene. The CDR3 loop reads CASSRETSGDYEQYF. The DNA of the CDR3 is TGTGCCAGCAGCCGCGAGACTAGCGGTGACTACGAGCAGTACTTC.

This clonotype was seen a few times. The rearrangement uses TRBV9 and TRBJ2-1; D might be TRBD2 (5 bases). The V and J ends lost 0 bases and 7 bases respectively, with 8 bases between them. Germline values: CDR1 SGDLS, CDR2 YYNGEE. The CDR3 has 13 amino acids. The CDR3 spells CASSVERGNEQFF. In DNA, the CDR3 is TGTGCCAGCAGCGTAGAAAGAGGGAATGAGCAGTTCTTC.

This clonotype has ten or more counts. The J gene is TRBJ1-6, the V gene TRBV20-1; D unclear. The CDR3 totals 15 residues. The germline V gene has CDR1 DFQATT and CDR2 SNEGSKA (reference sequence). Trimming shortened V by 0 bases and J by 0 bases, and 6 bases separated the two germline ends. In nucleotides, the CDR3 is TGCAGTGCTAGAGAAGGCAGCTCCTATAATTCACCCCTCCACTTT. Its protein is CSAREGSSYNSPLHF.

The chain carries TRBV20-1 and TRBJ2-7; D call uncertain. V lost 0 bases to trimming and J lost 6 bases, with 6 bases between them. The CDR3 is 11 amino acids. Germline-derived CDR1 and CDR2 are DFQATT and SNEGSKA (reference sequence). CDR3 sequence (DNA): TGCAGTGCTAGAGATGCAAGCGAGCAGTACTTC. It encodes CSARDASEQYF.

The rearrangement links TRBV28 to TRBJ1-5; TRBD1 matches 8 bases. Germline V CDR1 and CDR2: MDHEN, SYDVKM. The CDR3 has 15 amino acids. V lost 5 bases to trimming and J lost 3 bases; unmatched junction nucleotides: 6. CDR3 in DNA: TGTGCCAGCAGTCCTGACAGGGGTGACAATCAGCCCCAGCATTTT. This encodes CASSPDRGDNQPQHF.

The J gene is TRBJ2-7, the V gene TRBV6-2 or TRBV6-3; no clear D. Trimming removed 4 bases at V and 4 bases at J, with 5 bases between. The CDR3 loop spans 11 amino acids. Germline V gene data show CDR1 as MNHEY and CDR2 as SVGEGT. CDR3 sequence (DNA): TGTGCCAGCAGTTCAGAATACGAGCAGTACTTC. Protein product: CASSSEYEQYF.

This clonotype was counted many times. The genes are TRBV11-2 and TRBJ2-1, with TRBD2 matching 8 bases. The CDR3 is 15 amino acids. The germline V gene has CDR1 SGHAT and CDR2 FQNNGV. The junction had 10 bases not matched to a gene; V was cut back by 5 bases and J by 7 bases. As DNA, the CDR3 is TGTGCCAGCAGCACCTCCGGGACTAGTAATAATGAGCAGTTCTTC. This translates into CASSTSGTSNNEQFF.

This clonotype was recorded many times. The junction differs from germline at one of its ends, possibly a read error. The V and J genes are TRBV5-1 and TRBJ2-7; D perhaps matches TRBD1 (6 bases). Germline-derived CDR1 and CDR2 are SGHRS and YFSETQ. This CDR3 comprises 13 residues. The CDR3 DNA is TGTGCCAGCAGTTTAGGACAGTCCTACGAGCAGTACTTC. This translates into CASSLGQSYEQYF.

The rearrangement joins TRBV5-1 to TRBJ1-1, with 8 bases matching TRBD1. There are 15 residues in the CDR3. Germline CDR1 SGHRS, CDR2 YFSETQ. J gave up 6 bases and V 3 bases, and 10 bases lay outside the gene matches. This CDR3 reads CASSSDRGEGAEAFF. The CDR3 bases are TGCGCCAGCAGCTCAGACAGGGGTGAGGGCGCTGAAGCTTTCTTT. The full variable domain, its missing parts supplied by reference TRBV5-1 and TRBJ1-1, is KAGVTQTPRYLIKTRGQQVTLSCSPISGHRSVSWYQQTPGQGLQFLFEYFSETQRNKGNFPGRFSGRQFSNSRSEMNVSTLELGDSALYLCASSSDRGEGAEAFFGQGTRLTVV.

This clonotype was observed a handful of times. This chain uses TRBV20-1 with TRBJ2-3, with 11 nucleotides matching TRBD2. The CDR3 has 13 residues. The V gene end was trimmed by 6 bases and the J gene end by 6 bases; junction bases not matched to a gene: 5. Germline V gene lookup returns CDR1 DFQATT and CDR2 SNEGSKA (reference sequence). CDR3 coding DNA: TGCAGTGCCCAGACTAGCGGGACGGATACGCAGTATTTT. This gives the protein CSAQTSGTDTQYF.

This chain joins TRBV9 and TRBJ2-1, with 7 bases identical to TRBD1. V gave up 1 base and J gave up 5 bases; unmatched junction bases: 6. The CDR3 has 15 residues. Germline-derived CDR1 and CDR2 are SGDLS and YYNGEE. The CDR3 loop reads CASSVRTGVNNEQFF. The CDR3 region has the DNA TGTGCCAGCAGCGTACGGACAGGAGTTAACAATGAGCAGTTCTTC.

This chain uses TRBV24-1 with TRBJ2-1, with no clear D. Trimming took 4 bases from V and 2 from J, leaving 8 bases between them. Per the germline V gene, CDR1 is KGHDR and CDR2 is SFDVKD. The CDR3 has 14 amino acids. This CDR3 is CATSDRFPYNEQFF. CDR3 DNA sequence: TGTGCCACCAGTGACCGATTCCCCTACAATGAGCAGTTCTTC.

Many counts were recorded for this clonotype. This chain uses TRBV7-2 with TRBJ2-7; 10 bases align to TRBD2. Germline V gene data show CDR1 as SGHTA and CDR2 as FQGNSA. Trimming at V came to 3 bases and at J to 8 bases, leaving 10 bases not matched to a gene. This CDR3 spans 15 amino acids. The CDR3 DNA sequence: TGTGCCAGCAGCTTGAATGGACTAGCGGAAATACAGCAGTACTTC. It encodes CASSLNGLAEIQQYF.

There are a few counts of this clonotype. This chain uses TRBV6-1 with TRBJ1-1, with unresolved D. The CDR3 length is 14 residues. V was cut by 10 bases and J by 3 bases, with 18 bases left in between. Germline loops: CDR1 MNHNS, CDR2 SASEGT. The CDR3 spells CATYVSRADTEAFF. The CDR3 nucleotides read TGTGCCACCTACGTGAGCCGGGCCGACACTGAAGCTTTCTTT.

This clonotype was counted only a few times. This chain connects TRBV5-5 to TRBJ2-7, with TRBD2 matching 10 bases. Germline loops: CDR1 SGHKS, CDR2 YYEKEE (reference sequence). The CDR3 runs 14 residues. Trimming at V came to 2 bases and at J to 4 bases, leaving 3 bases not matched to a gene. CDR3 coding DNA: TGTGCCAGCAGCTTTCTAGCGGGAGCTTACGAGCAGTACTTC. Residues: CASSFLAGAYEQYF.

V is TRBV29-1 and J is TRBJ2-1, with 14 bases matching TRBD2. The junction had 7 bases not matched to a gene; V was cut back by 4 bases and J by 5 bases. Germline loops: CDR1 SQVTM, CDR2 ANQGSEA. The CDR3 extends over 16 amino acids. The CDR3 nucleotides read TGCAGCGTTGGACTAGCGGGAGGGCTTAGGGACAATGAGCAGTTCTTC. Protein sequence: CSVGLAGGLRDNEQFF.

This clonotype was counted at least ten times. The chain is built from TRBV10-3 and TRBJ1-2, with TRBD1 identical over 7 bases. With 10 bases clipped from V and 6 bases from J, the junction kept 14 bases outside the gene matches. Germline assignment: CDR1 ENHRY and CDR2 SYGVKD. The CDR3 length is 14 residues. For the CDR3, the DNA is TGTGCCACCCTAGACCCTGACAGGGCCCATGGCTACACCTTC. Its protein product is CATLDPDRAHGYTF.

This clonotype was detected ten times or more. The J gene is TRBJ1-1, the V gene TRBV4-3; the D gene is possibly TRBD1 (5 bases). Germline V lookup: CDR1 LGHNA, CDR2 YSLEER. The CDR3 length is 15 residues. The V gene lost 0 bases and the J gene lost 0 bases, with 8 bases spanning the gap. The CDR3 region is CASSQDATVNTEAFF. The CDR3 nucleotides read TGCGCCAGCAGCCAAGATGCGACAGTGAACACTGAAGCTTTCTTT.

This clonotype was detected only a few times. The J gene is TRBJ2-7, the V gene TRBV7-2, with 7 bases that match TRBD2. Losses at the gene ends were 2 bases for V and 2 bases for J; bases not matched to a gene: 3. CDR1 SGHTA and CDR2 FQGNSA come from the germline V gene. The CDR3 runs 14 residues. As DNA, the CDR3 is TGTGCCAGCAGCTTACAGCGGGATGCCTACGAGCAGTACTTC. Translation gives CASSLQRDAYEQYF. Variable domain in full (rest from reference TRBV7-2 and TRBJ2-7): GAGVSQSPSNKVTEKGKDVELRCDPISGHTALYWYRQSLGQGLEFLIYFQGNSAPDKSGLPSDRFSAERTGGSVSTLTIQRTQQEDSAVYLCASSLQRDAYEQYFGPGTRLTVT.

This chain links TRBV10-3 with TRBJ1-1, with D uncertain. V shed 4 bases and J shed 3 bases, with 9 bases lying between them. Germline V CDR1 and CDR2: ENHRY, SYGVKD. This CDR3 contains 13 residues. Here the CDR3 reads CAISGFMDTEAFF. CDR3 in DNA: TGTGCCATCAGTGGCTTCATGGACACTGAAGCTTTCTTT.

This clonotype came up a few times. The chain recombines TRBV4-3 with TRBJ1-6; no clear D gene. Deletions cut 0 bases from V and 10 bases from J, with 13 bases between. This CDR3 comprises 15 residues. Germline CDR1 LGHNA, CDR2 YSLEER. CDR3 protein: CASSQDPKGESPLHF. DNA for the CDR3: TGCGCCAGCAGCCAAGACCCGAAAGGAGAGTCACCCCTCCACTTT.

In DNA form, the CDR3 reads TGTGCCAGCAGCTTAGATCCCGGAAAACTGTTTTTT. Its translation is CASSLDPGKLFF. This sequence joins TRBV7-9 and TRBJ1-4, with D unresolved. The CDR3 loop spans 12 amino acids. Trimming removed 1 base from V and 10 bases from J, with 7 bases in between. The germline gives CDR1 SEHNR, CDR2 FQNEAQ (reference sequence).

Ten or more counts support this clonotype. V usage is TRBV6-5 and J usage is TRBJ2-7, with D uncertain. The CDR3 has 15 amino acids. Looked up from germline, CDR1 is MNHEY and CDR2 is SVGAGI. V gave up 1 base and J gave up 0 bases, with 10 bases separating them. The CDR3 DNA follows: TGTGCCAGCAGTTACTTTGGATCGAGCTCCTACGAGCAGTACTTC. Translating it yields CASSYFGSSSYEQYF.

The sample holds one count of this clonotype. The chain couples TRBV27 to TRBJ1-1; possible D gene TRBD1, 6 bases. V dropped 8 bases and J dropped 5 bases, with 18 bases sitting between them. The CDR3 covers 14 residues. Germline V gives CDR1 MNHEY, CDR2 SMNVEV (reference sequence). The CDR3 is CASRPGTRRTEAFF. CDR3 DNA sequence: TGTGCCAGCCGCCCCGGGACACGAAGGACTGAAGCTTTCTTT.

The sample holds a few counts of this clonotype. The chain carries TRBV12-3 or TRBV12-4 and TRBJ2-7; 9 bases align to TRBD1. The length of the CDR3 is 13 residues. The V and J ends lost 6 bases and 4 bases, in that order; junction bases with no gene match: 4. The CDR3 DNA reads as TGTGCCAGCAGGACGACAGGGGGGTACGAGCAGTACTTC. Amino acids: CASRTTGGYEQYF.